The sequence of this T cell receptor beta chain was determined in a study of blood T cell repertoires in COVID-19. Across the whole study: T cells, B-cell-depleted T cells, or PBMCs supplied cDNA or gDNA.

Clinical histories supplied by participants themselves formed the basis of cohort assignment. A case of COVID-19 had been met by exposed participants within 2 weeks before study entry. The ends were cut back, 0 bases at V and 2 bases at J, with 11 bases in the middle. Germline CDR1 and CDR2: SGDLS and YYNGEE. The length of the CDR3 is 16 residues. Authors' processing steps: Researchers report that nucleated cell counts were estimated from reference gene primer amplification. Measured with immunoSEQ multiplex PCR; TCRdb has only the in-frame clones, and not every one. That table furnishes V, J and clone size, whereas the DNA furnished D and trimming. The sample consists of about 160,000 clones, about nine tenths of them appearing once.

V gene TRBV9 combines with J gene TRBJ2-2, with D perhaps TRBD2 (5 bases). The receptor's source is a woman in her thirties or forties who had been exposed to COVID-19. The sample consisted of PBMCs or T cells enriched from blood (not recorded which). The CDR3 DNA is TGTGCCAGCAGCGTAGCTGGGAGACGCAACACCGGGGAGCTGTTTTTT. It encodes CASSVAGRRNTGELFF.